This TCR beta chain derives from a study of T cell clones after liver transplantation (dated by TCRdb to about 2019). With regard to the full study: The samples were obtained from ITN030ST, a randomized trial that attempted immunosuppression withdrawal within 2 years after liver transplantation. Subjects received no induction therapy and standard immunosuppression until randomization at 12-24 months post-transplant. Blood samples were collected pre-transplant, pre-randomization before withdrawal, and post-randomization after either complete withdrawal or failed withdrawal. Of the eight recipients, a few were HCV-positive, while the remaining recipients had been transplanted for non-autoimmune, non-viral indications. The study cohort included 8 liver transplant recipients, of whom 3 were classified as tolerant and 5 as non-tolerant. Donor-reactive T cell clones were identified using TCRbeta sequencing after a pre-transplant mixed lymphocyte reaction and were then followed in post-transplant blood. To count as tolerant, a recipient had to stay completely off immunosuppression for at least one year without liver enzymes climbing beyond twice the upper limit of normal. Third party-reactive TCRbeta sequences were also identified from pre-transplant MLRs to serve as an antigen-independent comparator for donor-reactive sequences. Beyond this particular receptor, the publication reports: Conclusions were preliminary, limited by small, heterogeneous patient numbers and non-standardized post-transplant time points. In a couple of subjects, low numbers of available donor cells limited the measurable donor-reactive repertoire. Without allograft tissue specimens, donor-reactive T cells may have migrated into the graft rather than being deleted. A significant post-transplant decrease in circulating donor-reactive CD4 TCRbeta sequences was observed in most of the 8 subjects, irrespective of tolerance or HCV status. When repertoire turnover was taken into account, detection of donor-reactive sequences was significantly reduced in 7 of 8 subjects for CD4 and in 8 of 8 subjects for CD8. Donor-reactive sequences declined more than third party-reactive ones, suggesting partial antigen-specific deletion unrelated to withdrawal success.

From V the trimming removes 4 bases and from J it removes 5 bases, while the gene matches leave 4 bases of the junction unaccounted for. CDR1 and CDR2 are read off the germline V gene (reference sequence) as LNHDA and SQIVND. The CDR3 numbers 13 residues from cysteine through phenylalanine. Only the CDR3 portion is preserved as DNA: 39 bases, with reading frame beginning at the first base. Thawed unstimulated PBMCs were stained for CD3, CD4 and CD8 and FACS-sorted into CD3+CD4+ and CD3+CD8+ populations. Each of the 8 studied subjects was randomized to immunosuppression withdrawal. The Qiagen DNeasy Blood and Tissue Kit was used for genomic DNA isolation. This clone was detected only once. The target of this receptor is not known. The input lacks base qualities; no much larger clone sits a single base away. High-throughput TCRbeta CDR3 sequencing of frozen genomic DNA was performed by immunoSEQ, with PCR amplification, mapping, bias correction and internal controls included. The study's own analysis went as follows. Only productive rearrangements were retained, and each unique TCRbeta sequence was defined by its CDR3 nucleotide sequence together with its V and J gene. Donor-reactive sequences required at least 5-fold expansion in CFSE-low cells versus unstimulated pre-transplant cells and at least 0.01% frequency. To ensure at least 90% detection power, minimum frequency thresholds were set for each subject based on that subject's lowest-template unstimulated sample. Repertoire turnover was measured by Jensen-Shannon divergence between the top 1000 TCRbeta sequences post- and pre-transplant. Changes in detection of donor-reactive sequences were tested with two-sided Fisher's exact tests. Not all clones reach the TCRdb copy of this immuneACCESS table, which keeps in-frame sequences only. Checked studies attribute under half of the gap to unresolved V genes and leave the rest unexplained. From that table come the V and J calls and clone size; the DNA was used to work out D and trimming. The sample table contains some 12,000 clones; only one count was recorded for nearly 75% of them. The ten largest clones add up to approximately 33% of the sample.

This TCR came from a human patient who received a liver transplant. After a transplant, some of the T cells may come from the graft donor. The specimen comprised CD8+ T cells from blood, sampled at the 22-month timepoint. This receptor chain uses TRBV19 and TRBJ2-5, with 7 bases in between that match TRBD1. CDR3 sequence: CASSKQGWETQYF. The DNA sequence is given as TGTGCCAGTAGTAAACAGGGGTGGGAGACCCAGTACTTC.